This TCR beta chain was sequenced for a study of T cell responses to AZD1222 COVID-19 vaccine. Regarding the study as a whole: The study found vaccine-associated CD4 TCRs spanning spike, dominant at 160-218 and 743-854. Only 5 or 6 people who got AZD1222 tested seropositive at baseline. The peak T cell response came first, and repertoires were sampled only after it. Donors were largely white British and mainly female; clonal diversity was possibly underestimated.

Germline CDR1 and CDR2: MNHNY and SVGAGI (reference sequence). The CDR3 length is 16 residues. V was cut by 1 base and J by 3 bases, with 10 bases left in between. Produced via immunoSEQ multiplex PCR; TCRdb's table is partial and in-frame only. The profile shows approximately 200,000 clones, about 86% of them singletons. Worth noting for this clone: Its antigen is still unknown.

The sequencing here drew on peripheral blood, taken on day 0 of AZD1222 vaccination. The origin of this receptor is an adult in good health. The V call is TRBV6-6, the J call TRBJ1-6; D remains unclear. The CDR3 DNA reads as TGTGCCAGCAGTTACTTCGAACCCCGCTATAATTCACCCCTCCACTTT. Protein product: CASSYFEPRYNSPLHF.